These 2 T cell receptor beta chains share one sample of origin, sequenced in a study of T-cell reconstitution after alpha-beta-depleted transplantation in children. Preparation of the TCRbeta library used unique molecular identifiers. TCRdb reprocessed the PCR reads with MiXCR, giving one entry per CDR3 protein. The sample contains around 300,000 distinct CDR3 sequences, around 10% of which appear only once. Material: peripheral blood, obtained 180 days after TCRalphabeta/CD19-depleted stem cell transplant. These receptors were collected from a male patient aged 2-15 years who had a stem cell transplant for chronic granulomatous disease, so the T cells may come from the graft donor.

Worth noting for this clonotype: The junction and the germline gene differ at one end; a read error may be behind it. The chain is built from TRBV3-1 and TRBJ2-3, with D possibly matching TRBD1 (5 bases). Germline CDR1 and CDR2: LGHDT and YNNKEL (reference sequence). There are 13 residues in the CDR3. The CDR3 is CASNQQDTDTQYF. CDR3 DNA sequence: TGTGCCAGCAACCAACAGGACACAGATACGCAGTATTTT.

This clonotype was seen ten or more times. The V call is TRBV5-4, the J call TRBJ1-6, with D unresolved. V was pared by 2 bases and J by 7 bases, with 13 bases between. CDR1 is SGHNT and CDR2 is YYREEE in the germline V gene (reference sequence). This CDR3 has 15 residues. The CDR3 DNA follows: TGTGCCAGCAGCTTACTCGACTCAACAAATTCACCCCTCCACTTT. Translated: CASSLLDSTNSPLHF.